Listed below are T cell receptor beta chains from one sample, sequenced in a study of monozygotic twins with inflammatory bowel disease. TCRdb reprocessed the 5' RACE reads; each CDR3 protein has one entry and no DNA is given. Here the sample table reports about 210,000 distinct CDR3 sequences. Specimen: blood. The receptors derive from a human donor with ulcerative colitis or Crohn's disease, or a healthy co-twin of an affected twin (not recorded which). Both conserved end residues are part of each CDR3.

CAISESPQGRGEKLFF,TRBV10-3,TRBJ1-4
CSAERGISYNEQFF,TRBV29-1,TRBJ2-1
CASGLNGETQYF,TRBV7-8,TRBJ2-5
CASSSPRGWETQYF,TRBV11-2,TRBJ2-5
CASSLATGVVTGELFF,TRBV11-2,TRBJ2-2
CASRERAEAFF,TRBV12-3/TRBV12-4,TRBJ1-1
CASSLKLAGLYNEQFF,TRBV7-9,TRBJ2-1
CASSGTGTSGRNEQFF,TRBV2,TRBJ2-1
CASSLRTGSAVKGSSADTQYF,TRBV7-3,TRBJ2-3
CASSPSGGATDTQYF,TRBV2,TRBJ2-3
CAWNRGEGTEAFF,TRBV30,TRBJ1-1
CASSFEVAGADTQYF,TRBV7-9,TRBJ2-3
CASSWGGENTEAFF,TRBV19,TRBJ1-1
CASSPLDESEQFF,TRBV5-1,TRBJ2-1
CASSLAAGNRGYTF,TRBV7-2,TRBJ1-2
CATSRAGGALTEAFF,TRBV15,TRBJ1-1
CASSLDTGYNTEAFF,TRBV7-9,TRBJ1-1
CASSPLTGHEQFF,TRBV12-3/TRBV12-4,TRBJ2-1
CASMIGGARSQPQHF,TRBV28,TRBJ1-5
CASSGSGAYGYTF,TRBV2,TRBJ1-2
CASEPATETTGELFF,TRBV25-1,TRBJ2-2
CASSVGEGQPQHF,TRBV5-1,TRBJ1-5